This entry is about one TCR beta chain. The sample originates from a study of CD8 T cells in Susac syndrome. Germline V gives CDR1 MNHEY, CDR2 SMNVEV (reference sequence). V lost 4 bases and J lost 2; bases outside the gene matches: 4. The CDR3 consists of 14 residues. Sequencing of TCR beta, carried out with a high-throughput approach, was applied to CD8+ and CD4+ T cells from the blood. The RNA input was roughly 0.45 to 1 ug, and it was reverse transcribed with random hexamers. TCRdb independently ran MiXCR on the immunoSEQ multiplex PCR reads; one entry per CDR3 protein. Of fewer than 150,000 distinct CDR3 sequences in the sample, about 95% are singletons; the top ten hold more than 0.1%.

This TCR derives from a human donor in good health. This rearrangement joins TRBV27 to TRBJ2-7, with 8 positions matching TRBD1. The sample comprised CD4+ T cells from PBMCs. In DNA, the CDR3 is TGTGCCAGCAGTTGGACAGGGAAAGCCTACGAGCAGTACTTC. This codes for CASSWTGKAYEQYF.